This TCR beta chain was recorded in a study of cytomegalovirus exposure and HLA in healthy donors. Study context: A prior analysis found 100 million to 140 million unique TCR beta sequences from some 200 million T cells. Study-wide points: An analysis done earlier found most TCR beta V segments productive about 90% or about 30% of the time. Differences between HLA loci emerged in a later analysis of TCR association rates, with DRB1 most and HLA-C fewest.

This CDR3 is 17 amino acids long. V was pared by 5 bases and J by 0 bases, with 17 bases between. From germline, CDR1 is SNHLY and CDR2 FYNNEI. Each donor's status was that of a healthy bone marrow donor. PCR primers comprised 60 Vbeta and 13 Jbeta primers. Some clones are missing from TCRdb's copy, which holds only in-frame ones; the method was immunoSEQ multiplex PCR. This sample has 150,000 to 200,000 clones, with roughly 80% found just once. Worth noting for this clone: The antigen is unknown.

The chain employs TRBV2 and TRBJ1-5; weak D call: TRBD1 (6 bases). The sequence derives from a man in his forties in good health and CMV-seronegative. What was sequenced was PBMCs. The CDR3 DNA reads as TGTGCCAGCAGTTCTCGAGGACAGAACCTTAGCAATCAGCCCCAGCATTTT. The encoded protein is CASSSRGQNLSNQPQHF.